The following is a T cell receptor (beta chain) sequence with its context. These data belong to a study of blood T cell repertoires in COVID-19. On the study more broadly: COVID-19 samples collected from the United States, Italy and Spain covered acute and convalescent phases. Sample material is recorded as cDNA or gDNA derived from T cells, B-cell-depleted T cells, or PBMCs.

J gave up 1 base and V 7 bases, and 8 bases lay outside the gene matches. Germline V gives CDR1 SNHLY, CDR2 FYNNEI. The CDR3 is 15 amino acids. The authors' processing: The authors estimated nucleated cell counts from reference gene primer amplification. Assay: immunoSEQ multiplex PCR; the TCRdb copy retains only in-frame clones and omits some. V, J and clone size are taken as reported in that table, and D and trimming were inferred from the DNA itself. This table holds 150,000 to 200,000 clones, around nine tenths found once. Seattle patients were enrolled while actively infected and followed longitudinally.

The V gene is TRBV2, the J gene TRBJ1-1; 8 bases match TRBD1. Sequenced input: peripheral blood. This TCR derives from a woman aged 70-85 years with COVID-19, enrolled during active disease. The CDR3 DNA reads TGTGCCAGCACCCCGACAGGACAGGGGAACACTGAAGCTTTCTTT. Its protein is CASTPTGQGNTEAFF.